The clone carrying this T cell receptor (beta chain) was counted a few times. Its antigen is unidentified. The entry originates in a study of T cell responses to AZD1222 COVID-19 vaccine. Findings and limits, study-wide: Clonal diversity was possibly underestimated, and the donors were mostly white British, with more females. In all cases, repertoires were sampled only after the peak T cell response. Only 6 or 7 AZD1222 recipients tested seropositive at baseline. Spike-specific TCRs gained breadth and depth after people received two AZD1222 doses.

Germline CDR1 MNHEY, CDR2 SVGAGI. The CDR3 sequence is 16 residues long. V was shortened by 0 bases and J by 0 bases, with 8 bases between the two germline ends. Assay used: immunoSEQ multiplex PCR; TCRdb lists only in-frame clones, some missing. The sample includes 120,000 to 150,000 clones, about 88% of them seen just once. Sequences were derived from peripheral blood, sampled 28 days after the second AZD1222 dose. The chain couples TRBV6-5 to TRBJ2-2, with D unclear. The clonotype was recovered from an adult who received the AZD1222 COVID-19 vaccine. The CDR3 sequence: CASSYSSLSNTGELFF. The CDR3 DNA reads TGTGCCAGCAGTTACTCTAGCCTATCGAACACCGGGGAGCTGTTTTTT.